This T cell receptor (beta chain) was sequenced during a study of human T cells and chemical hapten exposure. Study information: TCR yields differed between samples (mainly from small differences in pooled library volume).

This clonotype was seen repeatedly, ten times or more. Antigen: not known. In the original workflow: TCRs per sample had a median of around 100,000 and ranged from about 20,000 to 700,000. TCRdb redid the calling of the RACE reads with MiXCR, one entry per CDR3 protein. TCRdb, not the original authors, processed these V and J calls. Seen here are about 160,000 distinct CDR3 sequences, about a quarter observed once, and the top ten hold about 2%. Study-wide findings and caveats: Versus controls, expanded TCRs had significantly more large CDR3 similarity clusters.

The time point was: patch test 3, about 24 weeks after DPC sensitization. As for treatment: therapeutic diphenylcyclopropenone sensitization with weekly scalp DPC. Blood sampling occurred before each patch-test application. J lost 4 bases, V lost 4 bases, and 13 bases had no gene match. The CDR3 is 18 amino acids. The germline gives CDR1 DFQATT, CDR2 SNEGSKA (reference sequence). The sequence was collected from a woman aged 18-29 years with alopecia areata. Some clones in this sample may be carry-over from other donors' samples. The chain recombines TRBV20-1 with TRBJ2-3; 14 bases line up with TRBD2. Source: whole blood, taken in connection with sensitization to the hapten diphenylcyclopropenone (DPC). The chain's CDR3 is CSANAGLAGVQPPDTQYF. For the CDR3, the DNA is TGCAGTGCTAATGCGGGACTAGCGGGAGTCCAACCTCCAGATACGCAGTATTTT.